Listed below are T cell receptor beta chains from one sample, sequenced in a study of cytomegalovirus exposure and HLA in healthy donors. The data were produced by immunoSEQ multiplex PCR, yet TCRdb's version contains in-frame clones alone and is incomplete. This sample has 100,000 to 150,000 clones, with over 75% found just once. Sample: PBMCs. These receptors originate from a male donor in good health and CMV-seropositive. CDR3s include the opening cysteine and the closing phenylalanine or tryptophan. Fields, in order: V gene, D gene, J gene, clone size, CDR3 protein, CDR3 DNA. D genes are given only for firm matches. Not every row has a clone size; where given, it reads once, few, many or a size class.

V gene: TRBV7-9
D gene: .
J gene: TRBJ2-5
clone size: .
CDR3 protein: CASSPRRGLQETQYF
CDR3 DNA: TGTGCCAGCAGCCCTAGGAGGGGACTGCAAGAGACCCAGTACTTC

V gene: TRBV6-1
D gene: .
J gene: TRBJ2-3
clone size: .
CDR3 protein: CASSEADLRLTDTQYF
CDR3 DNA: TGTGCCAGCAGTGAAGCGGACTTAAGACTCACAGATACGCAGTATTTT

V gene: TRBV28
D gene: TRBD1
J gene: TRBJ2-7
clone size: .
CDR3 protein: CASSSPGTEPYEQYF
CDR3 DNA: TGTGCCAGCAGTTCCCCCGGGACAGAACCCTACGAGCAGTACTTC

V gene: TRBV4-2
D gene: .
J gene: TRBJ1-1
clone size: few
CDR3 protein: CASSQDAGRGTEAFF
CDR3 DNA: TGTGCCAGCAGCCAAGATGCCGGTCGAGGCACTGAAGCTTTCTTT

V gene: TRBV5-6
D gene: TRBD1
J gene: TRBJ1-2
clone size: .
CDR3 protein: CASSLVGPRITRGHGYTF
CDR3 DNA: TGTGCCAGCAGCTTGGTGGGCCCCCGGATCACCAGGGGGCATGGCTACACCTTC

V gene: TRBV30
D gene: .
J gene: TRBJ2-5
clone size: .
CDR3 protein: CAWSVKIRASVMETQYF
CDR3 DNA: TGTGCCTGGAGTGTAAAGATCAGGGCATCGGTAATGGAGACCCAGTACTTC

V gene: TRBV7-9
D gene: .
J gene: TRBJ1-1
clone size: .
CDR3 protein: CSSSLARSQGSTEAFF
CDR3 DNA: TGTTCCAGCAGCTTAGCGCGCTCTCAGGGGTCCACTGAAGCTTTCTTT

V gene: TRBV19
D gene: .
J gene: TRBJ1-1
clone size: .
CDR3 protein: CASMNKGGNTEAFF
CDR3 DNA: TGTGCCAGTATGAATAAAGGGGGGAACACTGAAGCTTTCTTT

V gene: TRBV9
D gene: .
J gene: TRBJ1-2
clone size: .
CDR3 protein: CASSVAGYNYGYTF
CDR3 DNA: TGTGCCAGCAGCGTAGCAGGGTATAACTATGGCTACACCTTC

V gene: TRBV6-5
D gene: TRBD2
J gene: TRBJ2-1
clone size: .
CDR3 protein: CASRPSGRPLEFF
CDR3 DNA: TGTGCCAGCAGACCCAGCGGGAGGCCCCTCGAGTTCTTC

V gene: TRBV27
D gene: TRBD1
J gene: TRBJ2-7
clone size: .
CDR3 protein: CASSLQTGTGVNEQYF
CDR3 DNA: TGTGCCAGCAGTTTACAGACCGGGACAGGGGTAAACGAGCAGTACTTC

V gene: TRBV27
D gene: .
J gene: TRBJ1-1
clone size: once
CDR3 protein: CASSSLRGLNTEAFF
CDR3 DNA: TGTGCCAGCAGTTCCCTCAGGGGATTGAACACTGAAGCTTTCTTT

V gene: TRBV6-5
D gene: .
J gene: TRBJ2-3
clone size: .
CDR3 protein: CASRSAGDTQYF
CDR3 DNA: TGTGCCAGCAGGTCGGCCGGGGATACGCAGTATTTT

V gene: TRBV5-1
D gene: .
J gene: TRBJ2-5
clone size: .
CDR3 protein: CASSFAVQETQYF
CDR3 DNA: TGCGCCAGCAGCTTTGCGGTCCAAGAGACCCAGTACTTC

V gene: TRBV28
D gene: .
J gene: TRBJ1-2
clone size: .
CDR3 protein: CASSFSGVGYGYTF
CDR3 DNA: TGTGCCAGCAGTTTCTCAGGGGTGGGCTATGGCTACACCTTC

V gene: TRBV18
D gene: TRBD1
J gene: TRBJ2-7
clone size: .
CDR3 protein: CASSPQGTGNPDEQYF
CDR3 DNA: TGTGCCAGCTCACCACAGGGGACAGGGAACCCCGACGAGCAGTACTTC

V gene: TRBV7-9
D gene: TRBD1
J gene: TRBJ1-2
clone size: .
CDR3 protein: CASSSGQGNYGYTF
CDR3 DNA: TGTGCCAGCAGCTCGGGACAGGGAAACTATGGCTACACCTTC

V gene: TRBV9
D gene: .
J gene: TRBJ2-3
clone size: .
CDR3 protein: CASSGPRRGFTDTQYF
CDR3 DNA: TGTGCCAGCAGCGGACCCCGACGGGGGTTCACAGATACGCAGTATTTT

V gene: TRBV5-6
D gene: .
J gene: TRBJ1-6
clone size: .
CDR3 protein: CASSSLALNSPLHF
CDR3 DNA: TGTGCCAGCAGCTCCCTGGCCCTTAATTCACCCCTCCACTTT

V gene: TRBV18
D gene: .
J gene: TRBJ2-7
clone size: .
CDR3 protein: CASSPAGSTRSYEQYF
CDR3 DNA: TGTGCCAGCTCACCTGCGGGCTCAACCCGCTCCTACGAGCAGTACTTC

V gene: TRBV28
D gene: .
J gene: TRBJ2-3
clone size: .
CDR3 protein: CASSLMGPTDTQYF
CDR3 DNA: TGTGCCAGCAGTCTAATGGGGCCCACAGATACGCAGTATTTT

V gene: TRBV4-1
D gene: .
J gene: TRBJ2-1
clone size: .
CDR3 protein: CASSLSRREQSYNEQFF
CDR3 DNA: TGCGCCAGCAGCCTCAGCCGGCGGGAACAGAGCTACAATGAGCAGTTCTTC

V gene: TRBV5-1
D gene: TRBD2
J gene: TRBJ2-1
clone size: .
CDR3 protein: CASSLASWTSGGNEQFF
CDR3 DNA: TGCGCCAGCAGCTTGGCCAGTTGGACTAGCGGGGGCAATGAGCAGTTCTTC

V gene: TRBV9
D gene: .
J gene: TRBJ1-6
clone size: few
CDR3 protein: CASSVDRGRGYNSPLHF
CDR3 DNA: TGTGCCAGCAGCGTAGACCGCGGCCGGGGGTATAATTCACCCCTCCACTTT